This T cell receptor (beta chain) was identified during a study of T cells in localized non-small cell lung cancer. General study points: Compared with tumor, uninvolved adjacent lung displayed greater T cell clonality, ranking highest overall. Within adjacent lung there appeared a median 57 of the top 100 tumor clones. The study sequenced only one region of the tumor. As a result, intratumor heterogeneity could not be excluded and remains possible. Those with higher blood T cell density had longer overall survival.

Clones were sequenced by immunoSEQ multiplex PCR, and TCRdb holds only the in-frame ones, with some missing. The sample lists 12,000 or so clones, over 75% occurring once. The CDR3 is made up of 13 amino acids. V lost 3 bases and J 0 bases, leaving 0 bases between the germline ends. Germline V gene lookup returns CDR1 MNHEY and CDR2 SMNVEV (reference sequence). As concerns this clone: Its cognate antigen is unknown.

The chain joins TRBV27 to TRBJ1-6; D is unclear. This TCR derives from a male donor aged 60 or older with stage I lung adenocarcinoma. The material was peripheral blood, obtained before any cancer treatment. CDR3 sequence (DNA): TGTGCCAGCAGTTTCTCCTATAATTCACCCCTCCACTTT. Protein sequence: CASSFSYNSPLHF.